One sample yielded the 15 T cell receptor beta chains listed below, sequenced in a study of early T cells in non-severe SARS-CoV-2 infection. TCRdb redid the calling of the 5' RACE reads with MiXCR, one entry per CDR3 protein. Counted here are about 70,000 distinct CDR3 sequences, about 11% occurring once; the ten biggest clones make up about 4.4%. Sequencing was performed on whole blood. The receptors originated from an adult who was a healthcare worker with PCR-confirmed SARS-CoV-2 infection or an uninfected control (not recorded which).

The chain joins TRBV5-5 to TRBJ2-5; 7 bases map to TRBD1. Germline assignment: CDR1 SGHKS and CDR2 YYEKEE (reference sequence). V trimming: 2 bases; J trimming: 1 base; junction bases outside the gene matches: 2. This CDR3 is 14 amino acids long. The CDR3 region is CASSFGDSQETQYF. CDR3 coding DNA: TGTGCCAGCAGCTTTGGGGACAGCCAAGAGACCCAGTACTTC.

This clonotype was seen a few times. V usage is TRBV6-5 and J usage is TRBJ1-1; 7 bases align to TRBD1. The CDR3 extends over 15 amino acids. J lost 6 bases, V lost 0 bases, and 7 bases had no gene match. Germline CDR1 MNHEY, CDR2 SVGAGI. The chain's CDR3 is CASSYSDDRVSEAFF. The DNA of the CDR3 is TGTGCCAGCAGTTACTCAGACGACAGGGTATCTGAAGCTTTCTTT.

This clonotype was counted a few times. The chain links TRBV12-3 or TRBV12-4 to TRBJ2-5; 8 bases are shared with TRBD2. The CDR3 runs to 15 residues. V shed 2 bases, J shed 5 bases, and the junction held 7 bases outside the gene matches. For the CDR3, the DNA is TGTGCCAGCAGTTTAAGTAGCGGGGTTATGGAGACCCAGTACTTC. Amino acids: CASSLSSGVMETQYF.

This clonotype was counted many times. The V and J genes are TRBV20-1 and TRBJ2-3; 7 bases match TRBD2. J gave up 0 bases and V 6 bases, and 9 bases lay outside the gene matches. Germline loops: CDR1 DFQATT, CDR2 SNEGSKA (reference sequence). This CDR3 spans 15 amino acids. CDR3 sequence (DNA): TGCAGTGCGCCACGACTAGCTACTAGCACAGATACGCAGTATTTT. As protein: CSAPRLATSTDTQYF.

Many counts were recorded for this clonotype. V gene TRBV12-3 or TRBV12-4 combines with J gene TRBJ1-2, with a possible D match to TRBD1 (6 bases). Trimming removed 3 bases from V and 6 bases from J, with 14 bases in between. CDR3 length equals 14 residues. The CDR3 DNA reads as TGTGCCAGCAGTTTGGACGGGACACTTAATGGCTACACCTTC. Its protein product is CASSLDGTLNGYTF.

This clonotype has more than one count but fewer than ten. CDR3 in amino acids: CASGWGPSTDTQYF. In DNA, the CDR3 is TGTGCCAGCGGGTGGGGTCCTAGCACAGATACGCAGTATTTT. The chain recombines TRBV25-1 with TRBJ2-3, with D unresolved. The CDR3 runs to 14 residues. CDR1 and CDR2 from the germline V gene are MGHDK and SYGVNS. V was trimmed by 8 bases and J by 0 bases, leaving 12 bases between them.

The chain recombines TRBV19 with TRBJ2-3; D not certain. Germline loops: CDR1 LNHDA, CDR2 SQIVND (reference sequence). V lost 5 bases and J 2 bases, leaving 14 bases between the germline ends. The CDR3 extends over 15 amino acids. CDR3 DNA: TGTGCCAGTAGTCCACCAATGGGGAACACAGATACGCAGTATTTT. Its protein product is CASSPPMGNTDTQYF.

This clonotype has a handful of counts. The chain employs TRBV18 and TRBJ2-5; tentative D call: TRBD1 (5 bases). The CDR3 has 13 residues. V was shortened by 3 bases and J by 4 bases, with 9 bases between the two germline ends. Germline V gives CDR1 KGHSH, CDR2 LQKENI. In nucleotides, the CDR3 is TGTGCCAGCTCACCTAGTACAGGAGAGACCCAGTACTTC. It encodes CASSPSTGETQYF.

This clonotype has a handful of counts. The rearrangement joins TRBV4-1 to TRBJ2-3; D call uncertain. V lost 0 bases to trimming and J lost 0 bases, with 13 bases between them. Per germline, CDR1 MGHRA and CDR2 YSYEKL. This CDR3 has 17 residues. In DNA form, the CDR3 reads TGCGCCAGCAGCCAAGATAGGGCAGTGGCTAGCACAGATACGCAGTATTTT. It is translated as CASSQDRAVASTDTQYF.

The CDR3 region is CASSPERYNEQFF. For the CDR3, the DNA is TGTGCCAGCAGTCCGGAACGCTACAATGAGCAGTTCTTC. This chain connects TRBV2 to TRBJ2-1; no clear D. CDR1 is SNHLY and CDR2 is FYNNEI in the germline V gene. The CDR3 loop spans 13 amino acids. V was pared by 5 bases and J by 3 bases, with 8 bases between.

In its sample, this clonotype was seen many times. The genes are TRBV18 and TRBJ1-6; D gene unclear. CDR1 and CDR2 (germline): KGHSH, LQKENI. This CDR3 spans 16 amino acids. V lost 3 bases and J lost 7, with 16 bases in between. The CDR3 DNA reads as TGTGCCAGCTCACCGCCAAATCTCGACGGGAATTCACCCCTCCACTTT. Residues: CASSPPNLDGNSPLHF.

This chain joins TRBV29-1 and TRBJ2-7; no definite D call. Germline values: CDR1 SQVTM, CDR2 ANQGSEA. CDR3 length equals 13 residues. V was pared by 5 bases and J by 1 base, with 12 bases between. CDR3 nucleotide sequence: TGCAGCGTTCTTGGGCAATCATCCTACGAGCAGTACTTC. The encoded protein is CSVLGQSSYEQYF.

This clonotype was counted ten times or more. This sequence joins TRBV7-9 and TRBJ2-3; 7 bases map to TRBD1. Trimming at V came to 5 bases and at J to 4 bases, leaving 6 bases not matched to a gene. CDR3 length equals 14 residues. The V gene's germline CDR1 is SEHNR and CDR2 FQNEAQ (reference sequence). This chain's CDR3 is CASSQNRGADTQYF. DNA of the CDR3: TGTGCCAGCAGCCAGAACAGGGGTGCAGATACGCAGTATTTT.

This sequence joins TRBV20-1 and TRBJ1-2, with 7 bases fitting TRBD1. From germline, CDR1 is DFQATT and CDR2 SNEGSKA (reference sequence). This CDR3 has 12 amino acids. V gave up 6 bases and J gave up 2 bases; unmatched junction bases: 3. In DNA form, the CDR3 reads TGCAGTGCCCTGGACAGGAACTATGGCTACACCTTC. Translating gives CSALDRNYGYTF.

Ten or more counts support this clonotype. The chain has TRBV18 and TRBJ2-5; the D gene is possibly TRBD2 (5 bases). Per the germline V gene, CDR1 is KGHSH and CDR2 is LQKENI. This CDR3 has 14 amino acids. V was shortened by 0 bases and J by 5 bases, with 10 bases between the two germline ends. The DNA of the CDR3 is TGTGCCAGCTCACCACCTTCGGGGTCGGAGACCCAGTACTTC. It codes for CASSPPSGSETQYF.